The 19 T cell receptor beta chains listed next were all sequenced from one sample in a study of blood T cell repertoires in COVID-19. Only in-frame clones appear in the TCRdb table, and some are missing; sequencing was by immunoSEQ multiplex PCR. Among over 150,000 clones listed, about 82% were seen once. Sequencing was done on a sample of peripheral blood. Source of these receptors: a man aged 50 to 59 with active or convalescent COVID-19.

V is TRBV2 and J is TRBJ2-2; 9 positions match TRBD1. The ends lost 7 bases at V and 3 bases at J; junction bases unmatched: 6. The CDR3 contains 15 residues. Germline V lookup: CDR1 SNHLY, CDR2 FYNNEI. CDR3 nucleotides: TGTGCCAGCAACAGACAGGGGGTTTACACCGGGGAGCTGTTTTTT. Protein sequence: CASNRQGVYTGELFF.

The genes are TRBV3-1 (or the pseudogene TRBV3-2) and TRBJ2-3, with D maybe TRBD1 (5 bases). CDR3 size: 14 residues. Trimming removed 1 base from V and 2 bases from J, with 7 bases in between. Germline V CDR1 and CDR2: LGHDT, YNNKEL (reference sequence). CDR3 amino acids: CASSQVQATDTQYF. The CDR3 nucleotides read TGTGCCAGCAGCCAAGTACAGGCCACAGATACGCAGTATTTT.

The gene calls are TRBV5-6 and TRBJ2-1; D call uncertain. Trimming shortened V by 5 bases and J by 13 bases, and 13 bases separated the two germline ends. Germline CDR1 reads SGHDT; CDR2 reads YYEEEE. The CDR3 consists of 11 residues. Written as DNA, the CDR3 is TGTGCCAGCAGTTCTCATAGCTTTCAGTTCTTC. It codes for CASSSHSFQFF.

The rearrangement uses TRBV11-2 and TRBJ1-4, with 10 positions matching TRBD1. The germline V gene encodes CDR1 SGHAT and CDR2 FQNNGV. Trimming cost V 2 bases and J 0 bases; bases outside gene matches: 6. CDR3 length equals 18 residues. The CDR3: CASSLWGTGVATNEKLFF. Here the CDR3 DNA reads TGTGCCAGCAGCTTATGGGGGACAGGGGTTGCAACTAATGAAAAACTGTTTTTT.

The V call is TRBV13, the J call TRBJ2-7; 11 nucleotides line up with TRBD2. Germline values: CDR1 PRHDT, CDR2 FYEKMQ (reference sequence). The V gene end was trimmed by 0 bases and the J gene end by 7 bases; junction bases not matched to a gene: 2. The CDR3 has 14 residues. The CDR3 bases are TGTGCCAGCAGCTTAGGACTAGCGGGGGTGGAGCAGTACTTC. Amino acids: CASSLGLAGVEQYF. The full variable domain, in which reference TRBV13 and TRBJ2-7 provide the parts outside the CDR3, is AAGVIQSPRHLIKEKRETATLKCYPIPRHDTVYWYQQGPGQDPQFLISFYEKMQSDKGSIPDRFSAQQFSDYHSELNMSSLELGDSALYFCASSLGLAGVEQYFGPGTRLTVT.

This sequence joins TRBV7-8 and TRBJ2-1, with D perhaps TRBD1 (6 bases). Germline V gene lookup returns CDR1 SGHVS and CDR2 FQNEAQ. Between the trimmed V and J ends, which lost 4 bases and 12 bases, there was a span of 22 bases. The CDR3 consists of 15 residues. The CDR3: CASSWGRTPGGGQFF. The DNA for the CDR3 is TGTGCCAGCAGCTGGGGACGAACGCCTGGGGGCGGGCAGTTCTTC.

The rearrangement joins TRBV4-3 to TRBJ2-7; a possible D gene is TRBD1 (6 bases). The CDR3 runs to 16 residues. V lost 0 bases to trimming and J lost 1 base, with 13 bases between them. Germline loops: CDR1 LGHNA, CDR2 YSLEER. DNA of the CDR3: TGCGCCAGCAGCCAAGATTATCCCCAGGGGTCCTACGAGCAGTACTTC. Protein product: CASSQDYPQGSYEQYF.

The J gene is TRBJ2-3, the V gene TRBV5-4; maybe TRBD2 (5 bases). The CDR3 loop spans 13 amino acids. Germline-derived CDR1 and CDR2 are SGHNT and YYREEE (reference sequence). V was pared by 7 bases and J by 7 bases, with 16 bases between. The CDR3 nucleotides are TGTGCCAGCTCCCGGGAACCCGAAAATACGCAGTATTTT. Residues: CASSREPENTQYF. Based on the CDR3 plus reference TRBV5-4 and TRBJ2-3, the full variable domain is ETGVTQSPTHLIKTRGQQVTLRCSSQSGHNTVSWYQQALGQGPQFIFQYYREEENGRGNFPPRFSGLQFPNYSSELNVNALELDDSALYLCASSREPENTQYFGPGTRLTVL.

This clone was recorded once. The chain employs TRBV4-1 and TRBJ2-7, with 10 bases that match TRBD1. There are 14 residues in the CDR3. V lost 4 bases and J lost 2; bases outside the gene matches: 2. Per germline, CDR1 MGHRA and CDR2 YSYEKL. The CDR3 nucleotides are TGCGCCAGCAGCCCAGGGACAGGGGCCTACGAGCAGTACTTC. Translated: CASSPGTGAYEQYF.

The chain recombines TRBV19 with TRBJ2-4, with TRBD1 identical over 10 bases. This CDR3 contains 15 residues. Germline V gene data show CDR1 as LNHDA and CDR2 as SQIVND (reference sequence). The V gene end was trimmed by 3 bases and the J gene end by 8 bases; junction bases not matched to a gene: 7. Here the CDR3 reads CASSMVTGGPHIQYF. In DNA, the CDR3 is TGTGCCAGTAGTATGGTGACAGGGGGCCCACACATTCAGTACTTC.

The chain combines TRBV19 with TRBJ1-1; D gene unclear. The CDR3 has 13 residues. Germline V gene lookup returns CDR1 LNHDA and CDR2 SQIVND (reference sequence). Deletions cut 7 bases from V and 0 bases from J, with 9 bases between. As DNA, the CDR3 is TGTGCCAGTAAACAGCCCATGAACACTGAAGCTTTCTTT. Translating it yields CASKQPMNTEAFF. The variable domain in full, completed from reference TRBV19 and TRBJ1-1, reads DGGITQSPKYLFRKEGQNVTLSCEQNLNHDAMYWYRQDPGQGLRLIYYSQIVNDFQKGDIAEGYSVSREKKESFPLTVTSAQKNPTAFYLCASKQPMNTEAFFGQGTRLTVV.

Written as DNA, the CDR3 is TGTGCCTGCAGCGGACGGACCTACTCTGGAAACACCATATATTTT. Translating gives CACSGRTYSGNTIYF. This chain joins TRBV30 and TRBJ1-3; D is unresolved. Germline loops: CDR1 GTSNPN, CDR2 SVGIG (reference sequence). V lost 6 bases to trimming and J lost 0 bases, with 15 bases between them. This CDR3 is built from 15 residues.

The rearrangement uses TRBV5-1 and TRBJ2-2, with 9 bases identical to TRBD1. Germline V gene sequence: CDR1 SGHRS, CDR2 YFSETQ. Germline trimming cut 0 bases from V and 5 bases from J; bases unmatched to any gene: 5. The CDR3 runs to 16 residues. In DNA, the CDR3 is TGCGCCAGCAGCTTGGATGGGACAGGGTTAACCGGGGAGCTGTTTTTT. It specifies CASSLDGTGLTGELFF.

The chain employs TRBV9 and TRBJ2-1; 7 bases align to TRBD2. The CDR3 runs 18 residues. Germline CDR1 and CDR2: SGDLS and YYNGEE. Trimming took 0 bases from V and 0 from J; bases not matched to a gene: 9. The CDR3 nucleotides read TGTGCCAGCAGCGTAGTAGGAGGGAGGACTAGCTCCTACAATGAGCAGTTCTTC. It is translated as CASSVVGGRTSSYNEQFF.

The V and J genes are TRBV12-5 and TRBJ1-1; no definite D call. Germline-derived CDR1 and CDR2 are LGHNT and FRNRAP. The length of the CDR3 is 11 residues. V was clipped by 4 bases and J by 5 bases, with 5 bases between them. CDR3: CASGSRTEAFF. The CDR3 bases are TGTGCTAGTGGTTCGCGAACTGAAGCTTTCTTT.

The chain links TRBV6-4 to TRBJ2-1, with unresolved D. Germline CDR1 reads MRHNA; CDR2 reads SNTAGT. The V end lost 6 bases, the J end lost 9 bases, and 24 bases lay between the germline ends. This CDR3 is built from 16 residues. The CDR3 region has the DNA TGTGCCAGCAGCTGTTCCATTTCCACTCCCTCCGGTGAGCAGTTCTTC. Its protein product is CASSCSISTPSGEQFF.

The chain is built from TRBV25-1 and TRBJ2-5, with 7 bases aligning to TRBD1. The CDR3 spans 15 residues. In germline, CDR1 is MGHDK, CDR2 SYGVNS. With 1 base clipped from V and 5 bases from J, the junction kept 7 bases outside the gene matches. The CDR3 loop is CASSEWTGIRETQYF. In DNA, the CDR3 is TGTGCCAGCAGTGAATGGACAGGAATACGGGAGACCCAGTACTTC.

The rearrangement joins TRBV5-8 to TRBJ2-3, with 9 bases matching TRBD2. V lost 1 base and J lost 4; bases outside the gene matches: 4. CDR1 and CDR2 from the germline V gene are SGHTS and YDEGEE. The CDR3 has 15 residues. The CDR3 nucleotides are TGTGCCAGCAGCTTGTATGCTAGCGGGGCAGATACGCAGTATTTT. It yields the protein CASSLYASGADTQYF. Based on the CDR3 plus reference TRBV5-8 and TRBJ2-3, the full variable domain is EAGVTQSPTHLIKTRGQQATLRCSPISGHTSVYWYQQALGLGLQFLLWYDEGEERNRGNFPPRFSGRQFPNYSSELNVNALELEDSALYLCASSLYASGADTQYFGPGTRLTVL.

The gene calls are TRBV7-9 and TRBJ2-2; no clear D. Germline V gives CDR1 SEHNR, CDR2 FQNEAQ (reference sequence). V was shortened by 7 bases and J by 7 bases, with 13 bases between the two germline ends. The CDR3 covers 13 residues. For the CDR3, the DNA is TGTGCCAGCACCTCAGTGAATTTCGGGGAGCTGTTTTTT. Protein: CASTSVNFGELFF. Complete variable domain (other parts from reference TRBV7-9 and TRBJ2-2): DTGVSQNPRHKITKRGQNVTFRCDPISEHNRLYWYRQTLGQGPEFLTYFQNEAQLEKSRLLSDRFSAERPKGSFSTLEIQRTEQGDSAMYLCASTSVNFGELFFGEGSRLTVL.